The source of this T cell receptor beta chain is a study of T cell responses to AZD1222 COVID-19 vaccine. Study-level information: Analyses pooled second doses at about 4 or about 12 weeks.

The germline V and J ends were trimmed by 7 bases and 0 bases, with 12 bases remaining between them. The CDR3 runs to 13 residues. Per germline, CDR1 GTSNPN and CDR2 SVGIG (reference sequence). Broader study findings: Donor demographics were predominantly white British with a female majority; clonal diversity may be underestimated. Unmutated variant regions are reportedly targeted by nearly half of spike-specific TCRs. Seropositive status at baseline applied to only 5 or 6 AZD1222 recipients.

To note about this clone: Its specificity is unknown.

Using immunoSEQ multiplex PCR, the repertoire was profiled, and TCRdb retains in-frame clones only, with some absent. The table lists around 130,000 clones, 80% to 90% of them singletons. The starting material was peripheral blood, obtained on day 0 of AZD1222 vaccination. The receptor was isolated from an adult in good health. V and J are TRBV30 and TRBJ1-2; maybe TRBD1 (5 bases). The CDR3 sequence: CALQSRANYGYTF. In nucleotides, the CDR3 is TGTGCCTTGCAAAGCAGGGCTAACTATGGCTACACCTTC.